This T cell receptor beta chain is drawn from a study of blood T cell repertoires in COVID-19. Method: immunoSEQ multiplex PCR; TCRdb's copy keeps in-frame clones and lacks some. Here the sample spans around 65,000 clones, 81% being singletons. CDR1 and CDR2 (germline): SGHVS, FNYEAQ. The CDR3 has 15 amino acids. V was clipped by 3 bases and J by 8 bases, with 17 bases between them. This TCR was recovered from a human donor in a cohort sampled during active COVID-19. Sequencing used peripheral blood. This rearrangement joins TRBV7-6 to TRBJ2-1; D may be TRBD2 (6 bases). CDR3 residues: CASSFIGGIRDEQFF. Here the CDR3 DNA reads TGTGCCAGCAGCTTCATCGGCGGGATAAGGGATGAGCAGTTCTTC.